Presented here are 3 T cell receptor beta chains from one specimen sequenced in a study of patients and donors after allogeneic stem cell transplantation (TCRdb year 2020). Library creation used RT-PCR. Sequencer: NextSeq 550. Using fastp at Q25 and MiXCR, TCRdb reprocessed the public reads and kept productive beta chains. Every distinct CDR3 protein forms one entry, paired with its most common genes and DNA. This sample holds approximately 200,000 distinct CDR3 sequences; roughly 14% were observed only once. The ten biggest clones cover 11% of the sample. Sample: blood, either unsorted or a sorted T cell fraction (not recorded which). Every receptor here comes from a human donor who was either an allogeneic HSCT recipient or a stem cell or donor lymphocyte infusion donor (not recorded which). It is not recorded whose cells these are; they may come from a transplant donor.

This rearrangement joins TRBV28 to TRBJ2-5, with 13 bases fitting TRBD2. Germline CDR1 MDHEN, CDR2 SYDVKM. The CDR3 covers 15 residues. Germline trimming cut 3 bases from V and 6 bases from J; bases unmatched to any gene: 4. CDR3 protein: CASSLRTSGSQTQYF. The CDR3 bases are TGTGCCAGCAGTTTGCGGACTAGCGGGAGTCAGACCCAGTACTTC. Full variable domain (outside the CDR3, taken from reference TRBV28 and TRBJ2-5): DVKVTQSSRYLVKRTGEKVFLECVQDMDHENMFWYRQDPGLGLRLIYFSYDVKMKEKGDIPEGYSVSREKKERFSLILESASTNQTSMYLCASSLRTSGSQTQYFGPGTRLLVL.

The V gene is TRBV7-8, the J gene TRBJ2-7; D is undetermined. Between the trimmed V and J ends, which lost 1 base and 5 bases, there was a span of 12 bases. Germline CDR1 is SGHVS and CDR2 is FQNEAQ. The CDR3 contains 14 residues. DNA for the CDR3: TGTGCCAGCAGCTTAGTCGGCCACGCGAACGAGCAGTACTTC. It is translated as CASSLVGHANEQYF. Based on the CDR3 plus reference TRBV7-8 and TRBJ2-7, the full variable domain is GAGVSQSPRYKVAKRGQDVALRCDPISGHVSLFWYQQALGQGPEFLTYFQNEAQLDKSGLPSDRFFAERPEGSVSTLKIQRTQQEDSAVYLCASSLVGHANEQYFGPGTRLTVT.

Many counts were recorded for this clonotype. The chain carries TRBV14 and TRBJ2-1; D perhaps matches TRBD2 (7 bases). Per germline, CDR1 SGHDN and CDR2 FVKESK. Deletions cut 0 bases from V and 8 bases from J, with 17 bases between. This CDR3 spans 16 amino acids. For the CDR3, the DNA is TGTGCCAGCAGCCAAGATCGATCTCAGGGGAGGGATGAGCAGTTCTTC. Translated: CASSQDRSQGRDEQFF.